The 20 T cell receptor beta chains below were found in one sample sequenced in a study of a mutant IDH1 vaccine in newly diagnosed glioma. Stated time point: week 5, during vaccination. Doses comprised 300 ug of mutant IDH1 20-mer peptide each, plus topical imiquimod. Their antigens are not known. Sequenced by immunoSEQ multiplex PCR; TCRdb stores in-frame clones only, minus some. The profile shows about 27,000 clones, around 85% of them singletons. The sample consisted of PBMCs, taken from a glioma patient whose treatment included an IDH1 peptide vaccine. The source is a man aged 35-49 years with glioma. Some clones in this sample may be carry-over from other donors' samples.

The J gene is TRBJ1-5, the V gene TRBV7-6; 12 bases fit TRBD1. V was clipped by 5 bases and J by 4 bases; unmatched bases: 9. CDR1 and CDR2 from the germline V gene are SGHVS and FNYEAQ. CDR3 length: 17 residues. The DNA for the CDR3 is TGTGCCAGCAGCCCGCTGGGGACAGGGGGCCGAAATCAGCCCCAGCATTTT. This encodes CASSPLGTGGRNQPQHF.

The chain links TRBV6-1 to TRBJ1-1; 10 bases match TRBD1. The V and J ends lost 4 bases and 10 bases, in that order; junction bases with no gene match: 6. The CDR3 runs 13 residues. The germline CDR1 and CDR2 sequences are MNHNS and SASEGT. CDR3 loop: CASSGPGQGRAFF. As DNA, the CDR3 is TGTGCCAGCAGTGGACCGGGACAGGGGCGAGCTTTCTTT.

The CDR3 DNA is TGTGCCAGCAGCCACGGTAGGAGTTCACCCCTCCACTTT. Its protein is CASSHGRSSPLHF. The chain joins TRBV14 to TRBJ1-6, with D uncertain. Germline V lookup: CDR1 SGHDN, CDR2 FVKESK. There are 13 residues in the CDR3. The V end lost 3 bases, the J end lost 9 bases, and 9 bases lay between the germline ends.

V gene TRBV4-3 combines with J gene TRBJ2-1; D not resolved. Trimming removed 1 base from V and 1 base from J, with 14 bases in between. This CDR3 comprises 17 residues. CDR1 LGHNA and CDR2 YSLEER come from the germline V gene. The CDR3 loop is CASSQAYRGTSYNEQFF. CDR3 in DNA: TGCGCCAGCAGCCAAGCTTACCGAGGCACGTCCTACAATGAGCAGTTCTTC.

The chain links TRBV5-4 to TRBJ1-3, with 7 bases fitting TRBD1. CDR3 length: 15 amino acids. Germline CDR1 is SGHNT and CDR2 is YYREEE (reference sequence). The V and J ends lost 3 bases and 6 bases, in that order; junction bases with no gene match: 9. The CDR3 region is CASSSQTGTLNTIYF. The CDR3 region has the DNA TGTGCCAGCAGCTCCCAGACAGGGACCTTAAACACCATATATTTT.

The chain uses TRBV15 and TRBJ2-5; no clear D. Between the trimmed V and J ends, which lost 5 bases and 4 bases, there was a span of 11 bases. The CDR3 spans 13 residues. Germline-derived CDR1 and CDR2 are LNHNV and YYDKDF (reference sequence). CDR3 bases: TGTGCCACCAGCGAGGTGGCAGGAGAGACCCAGTACTTC. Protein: CATSEVAGETQYF. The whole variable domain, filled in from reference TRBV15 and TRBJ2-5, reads DAMVIQNPRYQVTQFGKPVTLSCSQTLNHNVMYWYQQKSSQAPKLLFHYYDKDFNNEADTPDNFQSRRPNTSFCFLDIRSPGLGDTAMYLCATSEVAGETQYFGPGTRLLVL.

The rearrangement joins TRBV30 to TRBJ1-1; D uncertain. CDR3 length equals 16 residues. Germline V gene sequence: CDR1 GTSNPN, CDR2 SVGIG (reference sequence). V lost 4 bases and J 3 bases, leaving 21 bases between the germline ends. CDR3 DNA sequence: TGTGCCTGGAAGCCGCCGGCCCTCGCTACACACACTGAAGCTTTCTTT. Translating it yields CAWKPPALATHTEAFF. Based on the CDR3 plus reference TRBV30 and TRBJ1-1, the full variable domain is SQTIHQWPATLVQPVGSPLSLECTVEGTSNPNLYWYRQAAGRGLQLLFYSVGIGQISSEVPQNLSASRPQDRQFILSSKKLLLSDSGFYLCAWKPPALATHTEAFFGQGTRLTVV.

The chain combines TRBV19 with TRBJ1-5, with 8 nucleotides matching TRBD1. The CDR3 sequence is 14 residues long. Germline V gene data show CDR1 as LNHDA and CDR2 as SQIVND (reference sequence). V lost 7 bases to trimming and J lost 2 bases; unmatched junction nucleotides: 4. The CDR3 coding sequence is TGTGCCAGTACCTCGACAGGGGGCAATCAGCCCCAGCATTTT. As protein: CASTSTGGNQPQHF.

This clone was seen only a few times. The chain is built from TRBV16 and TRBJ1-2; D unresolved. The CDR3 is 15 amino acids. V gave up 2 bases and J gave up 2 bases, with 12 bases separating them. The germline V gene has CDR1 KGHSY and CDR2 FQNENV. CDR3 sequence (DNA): TGTGCCAGCAGCCAACCCCGGGGAGGGAACTATGGCTACACCTTC. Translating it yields CASSQPRGGNYGYTF. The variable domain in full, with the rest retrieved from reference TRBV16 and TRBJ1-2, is GEEVAQTPKHLVRGEGQKAKLYCAPIKGHSYVFWYQQVLKNEFKFLISFQNENVFDETGMPKERFSAKCLPNSPCSLEIQATKLEDSAVYFCASSQPRGGNYGYTFGSGTRLTVV.

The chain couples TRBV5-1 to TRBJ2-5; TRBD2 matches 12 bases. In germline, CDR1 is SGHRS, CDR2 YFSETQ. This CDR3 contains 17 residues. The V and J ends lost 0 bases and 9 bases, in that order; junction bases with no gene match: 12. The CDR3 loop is CASSLESSGGVGKSQYF. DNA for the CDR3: TGCGCCAGCAGCTTGGAGTCTAGCGGGGGGGTAGGGAAGTCCCAGTACTTC. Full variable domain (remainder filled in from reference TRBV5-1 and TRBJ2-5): KAGVTQTPRYLIKTRGQQVTLSCSPISGHRSVSWYQQTPGQGLQFLFEYFSETQRNKGNFPGRFSGRQFSNSRSEMNVSTLELGDSALYLCASSLESSGGVGKSQYFGPGTRLLVL.

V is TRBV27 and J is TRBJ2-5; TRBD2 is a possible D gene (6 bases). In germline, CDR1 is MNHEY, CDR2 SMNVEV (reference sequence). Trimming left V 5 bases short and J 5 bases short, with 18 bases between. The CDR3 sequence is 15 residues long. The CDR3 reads CASSPLGGIVETQYF. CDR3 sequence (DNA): TGTGCCAGCAGTCCGCTGGGAGGAATTGTGGAGACCCAGTACTTC.

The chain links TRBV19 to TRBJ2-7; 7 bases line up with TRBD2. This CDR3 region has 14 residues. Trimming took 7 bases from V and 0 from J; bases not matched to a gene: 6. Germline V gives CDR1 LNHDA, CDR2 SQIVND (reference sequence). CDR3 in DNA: TGTGCCAGTACCCGGACTAGACCCTCCTACGAGCAGTACTTC. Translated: CASTRTRPSYEQYF.

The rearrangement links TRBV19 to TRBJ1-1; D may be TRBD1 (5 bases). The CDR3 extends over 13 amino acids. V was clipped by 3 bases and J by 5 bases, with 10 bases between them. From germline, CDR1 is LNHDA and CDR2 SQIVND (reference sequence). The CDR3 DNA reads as TGTGCCAGTAGTATCCGGGGGGGTACTGAAGCTTTCTTT. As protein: CASSIRGGTEAFF.

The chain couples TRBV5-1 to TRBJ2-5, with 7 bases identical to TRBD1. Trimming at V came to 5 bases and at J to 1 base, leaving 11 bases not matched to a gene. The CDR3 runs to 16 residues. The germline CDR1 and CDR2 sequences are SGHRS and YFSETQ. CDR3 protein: CASRTGTAFSQETQYF. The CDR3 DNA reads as TGCGCCAGCAGAACCGGGACAGCGTTCTCCCAAGAGACCCAGTACTTC.

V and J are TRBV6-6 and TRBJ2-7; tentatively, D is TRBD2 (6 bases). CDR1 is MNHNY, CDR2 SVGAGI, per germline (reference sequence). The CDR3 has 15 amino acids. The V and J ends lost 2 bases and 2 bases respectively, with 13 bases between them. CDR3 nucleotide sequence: TGTGCCAGCAGTTACGCGGAGGGGCGGCCCTACGAGCAGTACTTC. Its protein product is CASSYAEGRPYEQYF.

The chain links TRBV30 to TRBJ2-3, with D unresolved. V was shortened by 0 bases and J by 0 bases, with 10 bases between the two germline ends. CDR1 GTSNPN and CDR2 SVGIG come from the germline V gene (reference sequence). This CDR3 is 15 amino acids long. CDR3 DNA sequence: TGTGCCTGGAGTGTGGTCAGGTCTAGCACAGATACGCAGTATTTT. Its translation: CAWSVVRSSTDTQYF. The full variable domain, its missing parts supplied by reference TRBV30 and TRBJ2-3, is SQTIHQWPATLVQPVGSPLSLECTVEGTSNPNLYWYRQAAGRGLQLLFYSVGIGQISSEVPQNLSASRPQDRQFILSSKKLLLSDSGFYLCAWSVVRSSTDTQYFGPGTRLTVL.

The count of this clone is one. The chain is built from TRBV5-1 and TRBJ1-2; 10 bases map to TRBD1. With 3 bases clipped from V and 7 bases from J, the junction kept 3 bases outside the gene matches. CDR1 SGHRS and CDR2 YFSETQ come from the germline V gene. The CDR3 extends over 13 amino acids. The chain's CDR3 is CASSSDRGLGYTF. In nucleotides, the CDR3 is TGCGCCAGCAGCTCCGACAGGGGGCTTGGCTACACCTTC. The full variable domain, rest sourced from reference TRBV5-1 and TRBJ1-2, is KAGVTQTPRYLIKTRGQQVTLSCSPISGHRSVSWYQQTPGQGLQFLFEYFSETQRNKGNFPGRFSGRQFSNSRSEMNVSTLELGDSALYLCASSSDRGLGYTFGSGTRLTVV.

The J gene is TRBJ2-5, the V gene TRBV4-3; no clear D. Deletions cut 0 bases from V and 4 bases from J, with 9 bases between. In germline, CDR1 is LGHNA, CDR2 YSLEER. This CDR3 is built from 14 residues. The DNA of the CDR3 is TGCGCCAGCAGCCAAGATACAAGTAGAGAGACCCAGTACTTC. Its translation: CASSQDTSRETQYF.

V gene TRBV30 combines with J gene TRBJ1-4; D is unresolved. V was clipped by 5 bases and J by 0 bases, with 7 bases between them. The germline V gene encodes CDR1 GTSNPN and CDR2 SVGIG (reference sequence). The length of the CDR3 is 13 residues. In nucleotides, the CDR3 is TGTGCCTGGCTTCAGTCAACTAATGAAAAACTGTTTTTT. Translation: CAWLQSTNEKLFF.

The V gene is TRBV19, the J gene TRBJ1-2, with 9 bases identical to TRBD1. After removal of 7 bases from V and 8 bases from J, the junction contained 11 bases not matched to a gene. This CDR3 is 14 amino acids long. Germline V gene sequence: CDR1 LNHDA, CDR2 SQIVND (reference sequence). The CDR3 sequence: CASTQGQGLWGYTF. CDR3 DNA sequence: TGTGCCAGTACTCAGGGACAGGGACTGTGGGGCTACACCTTC.